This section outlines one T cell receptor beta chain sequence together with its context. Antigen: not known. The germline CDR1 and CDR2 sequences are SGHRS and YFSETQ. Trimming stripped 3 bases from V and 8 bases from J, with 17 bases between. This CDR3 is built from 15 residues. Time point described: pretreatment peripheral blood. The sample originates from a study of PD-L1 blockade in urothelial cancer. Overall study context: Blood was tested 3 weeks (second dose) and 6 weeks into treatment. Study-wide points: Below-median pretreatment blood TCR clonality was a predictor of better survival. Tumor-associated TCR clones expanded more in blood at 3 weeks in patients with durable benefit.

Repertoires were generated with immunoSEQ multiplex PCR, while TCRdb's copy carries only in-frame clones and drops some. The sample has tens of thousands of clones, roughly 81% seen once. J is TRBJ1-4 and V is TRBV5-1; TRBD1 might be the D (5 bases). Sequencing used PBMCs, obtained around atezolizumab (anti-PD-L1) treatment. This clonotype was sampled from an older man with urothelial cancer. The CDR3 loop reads CASSYLRAKKEKLFF. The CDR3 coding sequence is TGCGCCAGCAGCTATCTCAGGGCTAAAAAGGAAAAACTGTTTTTT.